These T cell receptor beta chains were read from a single sample in a study of control samples from healthy donors and cancer patients. Sequenced by immunoSEQ multiplex PCR; TCRdb stores in-frame clones only, minus some. The sample consists of around 170,000 clones, roughly 92% of them appearing once. Source material: blood. The receptors originated from a man aged 25 to 40 in good health. Both conserved end residues are part of each CDR3. Fields, in order: J gene, V gene, CDR3 protein.

>TRBJ2-5|TRBV5-1
CASSWEGLAAPWETQYF
>TRBJ2-1|TRBV6-4
CASSDTPGAGESEQFF
>TRBJ1-5|TRBV6-2/TRBV6-3
CASSLGWGVNQPQHF
>TRBJ2-7|TRBV20-1
CSAREGYEQYF
>TRBJ2-7|TRBV7-9
CASSLVAGPPYF
>TRBJ2-7|TRBV7-2
CASSLKRESHEQYF
>TRBJ1-1|TRBV6-2/TRBV6-3
CASSYPSSNTEAFF
>TRBJ2-1|TRBV10-3
CAIRSNNEQFF
>TRBJ2-5|TRBV30
CAWSGTVYQETQYF
>TRBJ1-4|TRBV11-2
CASSDSGEKLFF
>TRBJ2-7|TRBV7-2
CASSSDREIQYF
>TRBJ2-7|TRBV2
CASSEYYEQYF
>TRBJ1-1|TRBV5-4
CASSFRDRDAFF
>TRBJ2-7|TRBV19
CASKLRTSINEQYF
>TRBJ1-2|TRBV6-5
CASRGGDRVLDGYTF
>TRBJ1-6|TRBV9
CASSGGREDSPLHF
>TRBJ1-2|TRBV6-2/TRBV6-3
CASSYSQSMANTF